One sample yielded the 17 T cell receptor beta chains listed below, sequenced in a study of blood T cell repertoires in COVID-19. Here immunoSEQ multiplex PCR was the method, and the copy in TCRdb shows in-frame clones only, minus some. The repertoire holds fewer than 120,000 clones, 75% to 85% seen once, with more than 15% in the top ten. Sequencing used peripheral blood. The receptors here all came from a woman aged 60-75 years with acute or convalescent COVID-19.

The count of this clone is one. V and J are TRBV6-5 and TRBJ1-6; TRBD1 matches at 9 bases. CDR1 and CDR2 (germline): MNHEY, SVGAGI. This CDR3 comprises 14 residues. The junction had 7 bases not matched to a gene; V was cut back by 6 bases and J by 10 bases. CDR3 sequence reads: CASRYDRGNSPLHF. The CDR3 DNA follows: TGTGCCAGCAGATACGACAGGGGGAACTCACCCCTCCACTTT.

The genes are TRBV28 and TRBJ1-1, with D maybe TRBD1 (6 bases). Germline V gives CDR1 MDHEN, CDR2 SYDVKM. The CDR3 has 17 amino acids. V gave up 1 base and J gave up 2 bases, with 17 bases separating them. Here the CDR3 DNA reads TGTGCCAGCAGTTTATTCGGACAGCGAGCGAGAAACACTGAAGCTTTCTTT. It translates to CASSLFGQRARNTEAFF.

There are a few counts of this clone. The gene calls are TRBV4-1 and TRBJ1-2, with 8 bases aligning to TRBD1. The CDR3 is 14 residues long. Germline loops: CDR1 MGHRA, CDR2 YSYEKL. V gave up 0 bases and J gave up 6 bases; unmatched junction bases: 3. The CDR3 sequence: CASSQERQGHGYTF. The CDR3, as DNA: TGCGCCAGCAGCCAAGAGAGACAGGGGCATGGCTACACCTTC.

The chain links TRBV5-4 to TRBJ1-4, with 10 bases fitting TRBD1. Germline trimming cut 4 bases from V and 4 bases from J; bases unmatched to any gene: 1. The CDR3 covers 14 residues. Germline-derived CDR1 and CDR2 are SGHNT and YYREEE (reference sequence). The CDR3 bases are TGTGCCAGCAGCCGGGACAGGGGTAATGAAAAACTGTTTTTT. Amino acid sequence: CASSRDRGNEKLFF.

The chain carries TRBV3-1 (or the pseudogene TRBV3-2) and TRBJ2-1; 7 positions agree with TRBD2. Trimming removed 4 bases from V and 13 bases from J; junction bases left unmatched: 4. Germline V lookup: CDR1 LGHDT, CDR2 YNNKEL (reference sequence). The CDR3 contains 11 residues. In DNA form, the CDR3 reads TGTGCCAGCAGCCTCAGCGGGGCACAGTTCTTC. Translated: CASSLSGAQFF.

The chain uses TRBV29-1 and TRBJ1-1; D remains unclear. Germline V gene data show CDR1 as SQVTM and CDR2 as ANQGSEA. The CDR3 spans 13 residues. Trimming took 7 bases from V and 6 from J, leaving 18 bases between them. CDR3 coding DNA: TGCAGCGCCAAGGTTGGGAGGAGCGCTGAAGCTTTCTTT. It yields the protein CSAKVGRSAEAFF.

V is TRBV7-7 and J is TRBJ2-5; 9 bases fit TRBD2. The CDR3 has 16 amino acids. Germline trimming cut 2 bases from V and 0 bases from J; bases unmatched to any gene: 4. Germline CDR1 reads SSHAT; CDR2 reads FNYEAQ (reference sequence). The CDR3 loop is CASSLRLAGNQETQYF. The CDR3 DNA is TGTGCCAGCAGCTTAAGGCTAGCGGGGAACCAAGAGACCCAGTACTTC.

DNA for the CDR3: TGTGCCACCAGCCCCAGGGGGGCCCAAGAGACCCAGTACTTC. Protein sequence: CATSPRGAQETQYF. The chain has TRBV15 and TRBJ2-5, with a tentative D call TRBD1 (7 bases). V was pared by 5 bases and J by 1 base, with 11 bases between. The CDR3 covers 14 residues. CDR1 LNHNV and CDR2 YYDKDF come from the germline V gene (reference sequence).

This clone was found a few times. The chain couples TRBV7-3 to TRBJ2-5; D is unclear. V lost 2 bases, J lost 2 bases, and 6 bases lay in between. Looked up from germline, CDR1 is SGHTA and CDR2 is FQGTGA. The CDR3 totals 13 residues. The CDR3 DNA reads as TGTGCCAGCAGCTTATCCAGTCAAGAGACCCAGTACTTC. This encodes CASSLSSQETQYF.

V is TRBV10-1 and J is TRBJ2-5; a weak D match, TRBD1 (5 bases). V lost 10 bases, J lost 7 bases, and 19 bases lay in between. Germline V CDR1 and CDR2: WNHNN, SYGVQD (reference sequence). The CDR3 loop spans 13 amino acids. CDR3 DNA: TGCGCCAACCCCATCCAGGGAAAGGGGACCCAGTACTTC. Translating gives CANPIQGKGTQYF.

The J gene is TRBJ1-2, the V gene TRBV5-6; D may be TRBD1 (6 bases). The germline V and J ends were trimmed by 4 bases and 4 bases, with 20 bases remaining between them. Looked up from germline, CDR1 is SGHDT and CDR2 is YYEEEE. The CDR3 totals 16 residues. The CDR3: CASSMGTTPTRYGYTF. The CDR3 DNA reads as TGTGCCAGCAGCATGGGGACAACCCCTACCCGCTATGGCTACACCTTC.

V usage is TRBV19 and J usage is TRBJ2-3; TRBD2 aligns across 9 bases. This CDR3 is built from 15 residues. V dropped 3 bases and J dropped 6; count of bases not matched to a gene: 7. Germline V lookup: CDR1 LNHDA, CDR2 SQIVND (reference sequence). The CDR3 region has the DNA TGTGCCAGTAGTATCGGCGGGGGGGCGGGGGATACGCAGTATTTT. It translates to CASSIGGGAGDTQYF. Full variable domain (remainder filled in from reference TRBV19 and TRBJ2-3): DGGITQSPKYLFRKEGQNVTLSCEQNLNHDAMYWYRQDPGQGLRLIYYSQIVNDFQKGDIAEGYSVSREKKESFPLTVTSAQKNPTAFYLCASSIGGGAGDTQYFGPGTRLTVL.

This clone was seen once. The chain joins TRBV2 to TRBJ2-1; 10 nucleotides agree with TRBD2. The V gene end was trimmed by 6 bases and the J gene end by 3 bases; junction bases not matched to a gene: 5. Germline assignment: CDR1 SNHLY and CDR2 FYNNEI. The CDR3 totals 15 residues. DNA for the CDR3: TGTGCCAGCAGCATGGTAGCGGGGGGCTACAATGAGCAGTTCTTC. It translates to CASSMVAGGYNEQFF.

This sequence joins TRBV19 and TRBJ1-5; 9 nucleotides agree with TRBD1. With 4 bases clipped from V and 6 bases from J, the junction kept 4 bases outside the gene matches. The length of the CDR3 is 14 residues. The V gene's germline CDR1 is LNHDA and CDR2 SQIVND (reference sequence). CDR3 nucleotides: TGTGCCAGTAGTACTACAGGGGGCGGTCAGCCCCAGCATTTT. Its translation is CASSTTGGGQPQHF.

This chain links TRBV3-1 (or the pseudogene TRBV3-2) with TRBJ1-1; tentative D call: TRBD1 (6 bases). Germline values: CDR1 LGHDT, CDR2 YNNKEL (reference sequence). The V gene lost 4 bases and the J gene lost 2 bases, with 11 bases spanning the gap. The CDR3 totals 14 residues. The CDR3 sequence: CASSLSDRNTEAFF. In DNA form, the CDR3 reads TGTGCCAGCAGCCTGTCGGACAGAAACACTGAAGCTTTCTTT.

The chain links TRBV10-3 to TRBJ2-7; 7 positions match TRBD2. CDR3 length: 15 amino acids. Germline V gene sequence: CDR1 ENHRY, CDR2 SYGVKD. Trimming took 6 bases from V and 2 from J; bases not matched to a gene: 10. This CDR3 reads CAIRNLSGLPYEQYF. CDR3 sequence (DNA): TGTGCCATCAGGAATCTTAGCGGGCTACCCTACGAGCAGTACTTC.

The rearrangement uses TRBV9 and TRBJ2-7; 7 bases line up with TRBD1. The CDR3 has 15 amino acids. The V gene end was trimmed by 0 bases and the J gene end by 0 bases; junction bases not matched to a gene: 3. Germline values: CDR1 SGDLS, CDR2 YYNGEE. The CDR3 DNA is TGTGCCAGCAGCGTAGGGGACAGTAGCTCCTACGAGCAGTACTTC. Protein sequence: CASSVGDSSSYEQYF.